This TCR beta chain was documented in a study of cytomegalovirus exposure and HLA in healthy donors. This clone was counted a few times. Its antigen is currently unknown. Other DNA sequences within the sample encode an identical CDR3. Study-wide results and limits: The later analysis indicated that the majority of CMV-associated TCR beta chains appeared HLA-restricted. In all likelihood, a cluster of highly shared sequence variants was a sequencing artifact. Earlier analysis found most TCR beta V segments productive about 87% or about 30% of the time.

The V segment lost 6 bases and the J segment 2 bases; nucleotides outside the gene matches: 4. The CDR3 loop spans 13 amino acids. Looked up from germline, CDR1 is MNHNS and CDR2 is SASEGT. 60 Vbeta and 13 Jbeta primers were used in PCR. Using immunoSEQ multiplex PCR, the repertoire was profiled, and TCRdb retains in-frame clones only, with some absent. The data hold 150,000 to 200,000 clones, with roughly 79% observed a single time. The chain joins TRBV6-1 to TRBJ2-7; 7 bases match TRBD1. The receptor was derived from a woman in her forties or fifties in good health and CMV-seropositive. Sequencing was carried out using PBMCs. The CDR3 spells CASRGQGAYEQYF. As DNA, the CDR3 is TGTGCCAGCAGAGGGCAGGGGGCCTACGAGCAGTACTTC.